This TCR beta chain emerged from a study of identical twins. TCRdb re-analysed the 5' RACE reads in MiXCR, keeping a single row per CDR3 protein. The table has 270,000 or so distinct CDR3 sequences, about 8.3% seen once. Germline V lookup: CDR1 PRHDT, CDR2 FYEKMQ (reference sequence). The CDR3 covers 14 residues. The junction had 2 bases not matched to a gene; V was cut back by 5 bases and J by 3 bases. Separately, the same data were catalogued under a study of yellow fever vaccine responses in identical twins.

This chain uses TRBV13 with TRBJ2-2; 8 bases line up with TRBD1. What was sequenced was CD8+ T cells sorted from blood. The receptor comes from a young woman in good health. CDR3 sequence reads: CASSQGADTGELFF. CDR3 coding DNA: TGTGCCAGCAGCCAGGGGGCTGACACCGGGGAGCTGTTTTTT.